This entry describes one T cell receptor (beta chain). Original handling: Nucleated cell number was recorded as an estimate derived from reference gene primer amplification. Libraries were prepared by immunoSEQ multiplex PCR; TCRdb keeps only in-frame clonotypes and omits some of them. V, J and clone size were drawn from that table, and D and trimming were deduced from the DNA. The repertoire includes approximately 130,000 clones, 75% to 90% of them detected once, and about 2.5% sits in the top ten. This record belongs to a study of blood T cell repertoires in COVID-19. Study information: Sources were T cells, B-cell-depleted T cells, or PBMCs; the material itself was cDNA or gDNA.

This CDR3 comprises 15 residues. J lost 4 bases, V lost 2 bases, and 1 base had no gene match. CDR1 and CDR2 (germline): MGHDK, SYGVNS. Assignments of participants to cohorts depended upon their own reported clinical history. Cohort 3 donors were reported recovered after two negative PCRs, clearance, or symptom resolution. Sequenced material: PBMCs or T cells enriched from blood (not recorded which). The receptor's source is a woman between 50 and 59 years old who had recovered from COVID-19. The chain recombines TRBV25-1 with TRBJ2-2, with TRBD1 matching over 10 bases. This CDR3 reads CASSERTGGTGELFF. The CDR3 DNA follows: TGTGCCAGCAGTGAAAGGACAGGGGGCACCGGGGAGCTGTTTTTT.